The rows below give T cell receptor beta chains drawn from one sample of a study of blood T cell repertoires in COVID-19. Profiling relied on immunoSEQ multiplex PCR, and the TCRdb table lists in-frame clones only, not all of them. The data hold roughly 330,000 clones, with 87% observed a single time. Source material: peripheral blood. These receptors all come from a man aged 25-45 years with COVID-19, enrolled during active disease. Both conserved end residues are part of each CDR3. D genes are given only for firm matches. Only some rows state a clone size, as once, few, many or a class for expanded clones.

.	TRBV25-1	TRBJ1-6	.	TGTGCCACCGCCAGTGCAGGACAGTTTAATTCACCCCTCCACTTT	CATASAGQFNSPLHF
TRBD2	TRBV6-5	TRBJ2-1	.	TGTGCCAGCAGTTATAGCGGGAGGGTCCCCTACAATGAGCAGTTCTTC	CASSYSGRVPYNEQFF
TRBD1	TRBV6-2/TRBV6-3	TRBJ1-1	.	TGTGCCAGCAGTTACCGTGTCGGGACAGGGTTTATGAACACTGAAGCTTTCTTT	CASSYRVGTGFMNTEAFF
.	TRBV5-4	TRBJ1-2	.	TGTGCCAGCAGCTTGGAAACATATGGCTACACCTTC	CASSLETYGYTF
.	TRBV28	TRBJ2-5	.	TGTGCCAGCAAGACCTCTTCCGGGGGGCTAGGAGAGACCCAGTACTTC	CASKTSSGGLGETQYF
TRBD1	TRBV7-3	TRBJ2-7	once	TGTGCCAGCAGCTGGGGACAGGGGGCCAGGGAGCAGTACTTC	CASSWGQGAREQYF
.	TRBV7-2	TRBJ2-1	.	TGTGCCAGCAGGAGACAGCGTGAGCAGTTCTTC	CASRRQREQFF
.	TRBV5-4	TRBJ1-2	.	TGTGCCAGCAGCCTTTCTGGAGGTCCTGGAGGCTACACCTTC	CASSLSGGPGGYTF
TRBD1	TRBV9	TRBJ2-3	.	TGTGCCAGCAGCGAACTTACAGGGGCTGCAGATACGCAGTATTTT	CASSELTGAADTQYF
.	TRBV19	TRBJ1-2	.	TGTGCCAGTAGTATATGGGAGGTTGGTGATGGCTACACCTTC	CASSIWEVGDGYTF
.	TRBV29-1	TRBJ2-7	.	TGCAGCGTAGCGGACGGGTACGAGCAGTACTTC	CSVADGYEQYF
.	TRBV7-2	TRBJ1-5	.	TGTGCCAGCAGCTCAGCGGGGGGGCCCCAGCATTTT	CASSSAGGPQHF
.	TRBV6-5	TRBJ1-3	.	TGTGCCAGCAGCGCTCCCGGGACAGGAAACACCATATATTTT	CASSAPGTGNTIYF
TRBD1	TRBV6-5	TRBJ1-2	.	TGTGCCAGCAGTTACTCGGGACAGGGGCTTAGGGGTATCGCCTTC	CASSYSGQGLRGIAF
.	TRBV29-1	TRBJ2-1	.	TGCAGCGTTGAATCCTGGTCTACTCCCCCCTACAATGAGCAGTTCTTC	CSVESWSTPPYNEQFF
TRBD1	TRBV12-5	TRBJ1-4	.	TGTGCTAGTGGTTTGCCACTGGGACAGGGAGTGGCAGAAAAACTGTTTTTT	CASGLPLGQGVAEKLFF
.	TRBV2	TRBJ1-6	once	TGTGCCAGCAGTGGTCAGGGATCTTTTCTGCGTTCACCCCTCCACTTT	CASSGQGSFLRSPLHF
TRBD1	TRBV5-5	TRBJ2-1	.	TGTGCCAGCAGGACAGGGTGGTACTCCTACAATGAGCAGTTCTTC	CASRTGWYSYNEQFF
TRBD2	TRBV7-8	TRBJ2-5	once	TGTGCCAGCAGTTATAGCGGGAGGGAAGAGACCCAGTACTTC	CASSYSGREETQYF
TRBD2	TRBV7-3	TRBJ2-1	once	TGTGCCAGCAGCCCCACGGGAGGTCCCCGAGGAGGTGAGCAGTTCTTC	CASSPTGGPRGGEQFF
TRBD1	TRBV6-4	TRBJ2-1	.	TGTGCCAGCAGTAACGACAGGGGTGGATACAATGAGCAGTTCTTC	CASSNDRGGYNEQFF
TRBD2	TRBV5-1	TRBJ2-5	.	TGCGCCAGCAGCTTGGATGCTAGCGGGACCATCAAGACCCAGTACTTC	CASSLDASGTIKTQYF
.	TRBV30	TRBJ1-2	once	TGTGCCTGGGCTCGAATTCTCTACGGGGGTGGCTACACCTTC	CAWARILYGGGYTF
TRBD1	TRBV28	TRBJ2-7	.	TGTGCCAGCAGTTTACGGACAGGGCTCTCCTACGAGCAGTACTTC	CASSLRTGLSYEQYF
.	TRBV4-2	TRBJ2-1	once	TGTGCCAGCAGCCAAGCGGGAGCCTACAATGAGCAGTTCTTC	CASSQAGAYNEQFF
TRBD1	TRBV7-9	TRBJ2-7	.	TGTGCCAGCAGTCCCCCGACGGGACAGGGCAATAACTACGAGCAGTACTTC	CASSPPTGQGNNYEQYF
TRBD1	TRBV19	TRBJ2-5	.	TGTGCCAGTAGTGCTGGACAGGGAATGGAGACCCAGTACTTC	CASSAGQGMETQYF
.	TRBV6-5	TRBJ1-2	.	TGTGCCAGCAGTTACTCTCGGGGGGATGGCTACACCTTC	CASSYSRGDGYTF
TRBD2	TRBV9	TRBJ2-5	.	TGTGCCAGCAGCGTAGGGACTAGCGGGAGTTGGCAAGAGACCCAGTACTTC	CASSVGTSGSWQETQYF
.	TRBV3-1/TRBV3-2	TRBJ1-2	.	TGTGCCAGCAGCCAAGAAACTCAGGAGGGTGATAACTATGGCTACACCTTC	CASSQETQEGDNYGYTF
.	TRBV9	TRBJ1-1	.	TGTGCCAGCAGCGTAGGGGGGGACGTTAGGAACACTGAAGCTTTCTTT	CASSVGGDVRNTEAFF
TRBD1	TRBV4-1	TRBJ1-1	.	TGCGCCAGCAGCCAAGTCGGGGGACAGGGGGTTAGGGGCACTGAAGCTTTCTTT	CASSQVGGQGVRGTEAFF
.	TRBV19	TRBJ1-5	.	TGTGCCAGTAGTATAGCTGGCCTGCCCCAGCCCCAGCATTTT	CASSIAGLPQPQHF
.	TRBV7-8	TRBJ2-7	.	TGTGCCAGCAGCTTACTTCTGGGAGCCTACGAGCAGTACTTC	CASSLLLGAYEQYF
TRBD1	TRBV28	TRBJ1-5	once	TGTGCCATCCCCGACAGGGGGAGCAATCAGCCCCAGCATTTT	CAIPDRGSNQPQHF
TRBD2	TRBV5-4	TRBJ2-5	.	TGTGCCAGCAGCTTGGGGGGGAGGGTCCAAGAGACCCAGTACTTC	CASSLGGRVQETQYF
TRBD1	TRBV24-1	TRBJ2-3	.	TGTGCCACCAGTGAAGGACAGGGGGGCACAGATACGCAGTATTTT	CATSEGQGGTDTQYF
TRBD2	TRBV3-1/TRBV3-2	TRBJ2-1	.	TGTGCCAGCAGCCAAGCCGGGACTAGCGGGGGTGGCTCGCAGTTCTTC	CASSQAGTSGGGSQFF
.	TRBV7-3	TRBJ1-1	.	TGTGCCAGCAGCCAAGGGGGGGAGGCCACTGAAGCTTTCTTT	CASSQGGEATEAFF
TRBD1	TRBV3-1/TRBV3-2	TRBJ1-1	.	TGTGCCAGCAGCCAAGATGACAGGGGGCGATCCAAAGCTTTCTTT	CASSQDDRGRSKAFF
TRBD1	TRBV19	TRBJ2-2	.	TGTGCCAGTAGTCCCATAGGACAGGGGGCGGGGACCGGGGAGCTGTTTTTT	CASSPIGQGAGTGELFF
TRBD2	TRBV6-1	TRBJ2-2	few	TGTGCCAGCAGTGACGTTTCGGGAGGATACACCGGGGAGCTGTTTTTT	CASSDVSGGYTGELFF
.	TRBV11-2	TRBJ1-5	.	TGTGCCAGCAGCCCTGCGAACAGGGATCAGCCCCAGCATTTT	CASSPANRDQPQHF
.	TRBV7-8	TRBJ2-2	.	TGTGCCAGCAGCTTCACAGGGCACACCGGGGAGCTGTTTTTT	CASSFTGHTGELFF
TRBD1	TRBV28	TRBJ1-2	.	TGTGCCAGCAGGGATGGGGCAAACCCAGGGGGCATCTATGGCTACACCTTC	CASRDGANPGGIYGYTF
.	TRBV29-1	TRBJ2-2	.	TGCAGCGTTGGACAGTTTCAAGACACCGGGGAGCTGTTTTTT	CSVGQFQDTGELFF
.	TRBV25-1	TRBJ2-3	.	TGTGCCAGCAGGACTAGCACAGATACGCAGTATTTT	CASRTSTDTQYF
.	TRBV5-4	TRBJ2-7	.	TGTGCCAGCAGCTCCGACTCTTACGAGCAGTACTTC	CASSSDSYEQYF
.	TRBV15	TRBJ1-3	.	TGTGCCACCAGCAGAGGACAGGTCTCTGGAAACACCATATATTTT	CATSRGQVSGNTIYF
.	TRBV18	TRBJ1-3	.	TGTGCCAGCTCACTCTCGGTCGATATTGGAAACACCATATATTTT	CASSLSVDIGNTIYF
.	TRBV27	TRBJ1-1	.	TGTGCCAGCAGTTCTCAGGGTCCCTATGGGCAAAAAGCTTTCTTT	CASSSQGPYGQKAFF
TRBD2	TRBV9	TRBJ2-2	.	TGTGCCAGCAGCGTCCCGGGACTAGCGGGAGGAAACACCGGGGAGCTGTTTTTT	CASSVPGLAGGNTGELFF
TRBD1	TRBV5-4	TRBJ2-7	.	TGTGCCAGCAGCCCGGGACAGGGAATGTCTTACGAGCAGTACTTC	CASSPGQGMSYEQYF